This TCR beta chain stems from a study of T-cell memory formation after mild COVID-19. Each CDR3 protein is one row after TCRdb ran MiXCR on the 5' RACE reads. Of tens of thousands of distinct CDR3 sequences listed, 7% to 9.5% are singletons. This CDR3 has 15 residues. Germline V CDR1 and CDR2: MGHRA, YSYEKL. V was pared by 2 bases and J by 6 bases, with 5 bases of the junction left unmatched. This clonotype was observed at least ten times. J is TRBJ1-4 and V is TRBV4-1; 8 bases match TRBD1. Sequenced input: PBMCs or a T cell subset sorted from them (not recorded which). The origin of this receptor is a man younger than 30 who had mild COVID-19 (a few samples of this study predate the infection). Cell type and time point are not known. CDR3 nucleotides: TGCGCCAGCAGCCAAACAGGGGGATTGTATGAAAAACTGTTTTTT. Protein: CASSQTGGLYEKLFF.